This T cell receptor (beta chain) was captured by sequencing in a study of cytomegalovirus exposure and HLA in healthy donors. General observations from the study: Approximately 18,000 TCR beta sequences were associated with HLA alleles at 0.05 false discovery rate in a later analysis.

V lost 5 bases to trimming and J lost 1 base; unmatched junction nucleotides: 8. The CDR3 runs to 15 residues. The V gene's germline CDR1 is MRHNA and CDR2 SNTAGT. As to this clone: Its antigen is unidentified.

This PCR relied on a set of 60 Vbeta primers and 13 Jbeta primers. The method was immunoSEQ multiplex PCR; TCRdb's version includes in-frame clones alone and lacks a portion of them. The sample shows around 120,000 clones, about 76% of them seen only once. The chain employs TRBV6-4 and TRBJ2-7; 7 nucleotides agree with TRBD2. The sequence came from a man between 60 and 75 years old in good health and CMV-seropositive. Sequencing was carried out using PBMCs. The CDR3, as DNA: TGTGCCAGCAGTCCCGTGGGCGGGGGATCCTACGAGCAGTACTTC. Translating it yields CASSPVGGGSYEQYF.